The TCR beta chain under discussion was sequenced for a study of blood T cell repertoires in COVID-19. Across the study: Sample material is recorded as cDNA or gDNA derived from T cells, B-cell-depleted T cells, or PBMCs.

This clone has a single count. In the study's own analysis: Nucleated cell counts were estimated from reference gene primer amplification. Data came from immunoSEQ multiplex PCR; TCRdb stores just in-frame clones and leaves some out. From that table come the V and J calls and clone size; the DNA was used to work out D and trimming. Found here are 95,000 to 150,000 clones, 65% to 90% of them singletons; the top ten hold 9.5% to 13%. The CDR3 has 15 amino acids. With V trimmed by 6 bases and J by 2 bases, 9 bases remained unmatched. Germline CDR1 and CDR2: MNHEY and SVGAGI. The V call is TRBV6-5, the J call TRBJ2-5; 7 bases align to TRBD2. This sequence originates from a man aged 80 or over with acute or convalescent COVID-19. Sample: peripheral blood. CDR3 coding DNA: TGTGCCAGCAGCTTGAGCGGGGCGGGGCAAGAGACCCAGTACTTC. Protein: CASSLSGAGQETQYF.